This is a list of T cell receptor beta chains from one sample in a study of shared T cell receptors in the human thymus. Here immunoSEQ multiplex PCR was the method, and the copy in TCRdb shows in-frame clones only, minus some. The data contain over 450,000 clones, approximately 80% of them singletons. This sample was shared with a second study, whose subject was human thymus T cells.

The sequenced material came from thymocytes. The receptors come from a boy under three years old with a congenital heart defect. Each CDR3 is given with its conserved first and last residue. A D gene is named only where the DNA matches it firmly. Clone size is shown for a subset of rows, as once, few, many or a class of expanded clone.

TRBJ2-7	TRBV5-1	-	TRBD2	TGCGCCAGCAGCTTGTCCAAAGGGAGCGGGAGATACGAGCAGTACTTC	CASSLSKGSGRYEQYF
TRBJ2-5	TRBV14	-	-	TGTGCCAGCAGCCATCTGGGTGGGACTTCCGGACGAGAGCACCAAGAGACCCAGTACTTC	CASSHLGGTSGREHQETQYF
TRBJ2-1	TRBV2	few	TRBD2	TGTGCCAGCACCGGGACCCGATATACGGGACTAGCGGGGAAGAAGTCAAACAATGAGCAGTTCTTC	CASTGTRYTGLAGKKSNNEQFF
TRBJ1-1	TRBV21-1	-	-	TGTGCCAGCAGCACTTCATTAGGACAGAATGAAGCTTTCTTT	CASSTSLGQNEAFF
TRBJ1-5	TRBV28	-	-	TGTGCCAGCAGTTTGGGCAAAGACCATAGCAATCAGCCCCAGCATTTT	CASSLGKDHSNQPQHF
TRBJ1-5	TRBV10-3	-	-	TGTGCCCACCACGCAGGATGGATCAATCAGCCCCAGCATTTT	CAHHAGWINQPQHF
TRBJ2-7	TRBV5-1	-	TRBD1	TGCGCCAGCAGCGATCTATCCGGGACAGCCTCCTACGAGCAGTACTTC	CASSDLSGTASYEQYF
TRBJ2-1	TRBV10-1	-	TRBD2	TGCGCCAGCAGTGATCCCGGGACTGGAGCGGGAGGGCCGGTACGGGAGCAGTTCTTC	CASSDPGTGAGGPVREQFF
TRBJ1-2	TRBV13	-	TRBD1	TGTGCCAGCAGCTTACAGGGGGATAACTATGGCTACACCTTC	CASSLQGDNYGYTF
TRBJ2-2	TRBV14	-	TRBD1	TGTGCCAGCAGCCGCGACAGGGGGGGGATCGCCGGGGAGCTGTTTTTT	CASSRDRGGIAGELFF
TRBJ2-1	TRBV12-2	-	-	TGTGCAAGTCGCTTACTACCGACAGGGTACGATGAGCAGTTCTTC	CASRLLPTGYDEQFF
TRBJ1-5	TRBV4-3	-	-	TGCGCCAGCAGCCAAGAGCGGTTCACAGGGCGTCAGCCCCAGCATTTT	CASSQERFTGRQPQHF
TRBJ1-5	TRBV4-2	-	-	TGTGCCAGCAGCCAAATTGGGACTGGGAATCAGCCCCAGCATTTT	CASSQIGTGNQPQHF
TRBJ2-7	TRBV29-1	-	TRBD1	TGCAGCGTTGAGGATCACAGGGGGAGCTCCTACGAGCAGTACTTC	CSVEDHRGSSYEQYF
TRBJ2-5	TRBV5-8	-	TRBD1	TGTGCCAGCAGGCAACACAGGGGGCTGGCGGGAGTCGAAGGAGAGACCCAGTACTTC	CASRQHRGLAGVEGETQYF
TRBJ1-4	TRBV30	-	-	TGTGCCTGGGTCGAACAGGGTAATGAAAAACTGTTTTTT	CAWVEQGNEKLFF
TRBJ2-3	TRBV27	-	TRBD2	TGTGCCAGCAGTCCAGGACTAGTGGGGCTCACAGATACGCAGTATTTT	CASSPGLVGLTDTQYF
TRBJ2-2	TRBV5-1	-	TRBD1	TGCGCCAGCAGCTTGGCTCCGGACAGGGGAGCTCCCAACACCGGGGAGCTGTTTTTT	CASSLAPDRGAPNTGELFF
TRBJ2-7	TRBV28	-	-	TGTGCCAGCAGTTCTTCCCGTACATGGGGCCACGAGCAGTACTTC	CASSSSRTWGHEQYF
TRBJ2-7	TRBV4-1	-	-	TGCGCCGGCAGCCCTGGGACACTCGCCTACGAGCAGTACTTC	CAGSPGTLAYEQYF
TRBJ2-7	TRBV5-5	few	-	TGTGCCAGCAGCTTGTTAGCAGAGAGGAGCTCCTACGAGCAGTACTTC	CASSLLAERSSYEQYF
TRBJ1-2	TRBV5-1	-	TRBD1	TGCGCCACCGCGGACAGGCATGGCTACACCTTC	CATADRHGYTF
TRBJ2-1	TRBV14	-	-	TGTGCCAGCAGCCAAGAGCAGCGGCCCTACAATGAGCAGTTCTTC	CASSQEQRPYNEQFF
TRBJ1-1	TRBV4-3	-	TRBD1	TGCGCCAGCAGCCGGACAGGGTGGTCTAACACTGAAGCTTTCTTT	CASSRTGWSNTEAFF
TRBJ2-5	TRBV2	-	-	TGTGCCAGCAGTGAAGCGGGCGAGACCCAGTACTTC	CASSEAGETQYF
TRBJ1-4	TRBV29-1	few	TRBD1	TGCAGCCTGACAGGGGCGGATGAAAAACTGTTTTTT	CSLTGADEKLFF
TRBJ2-5	TRBV14	-	TRBD1	TGTGCCAGCAGCCTGGACAGGCAAGAGACCCAGTACTTC	CASSLDRQETQYF
TRBJ2-2	TRBV5-4	few	TRBD2	TGTGCCAGCAGCCCCACCCGACTAGCGGGCCTCGGGACCGGGGAGCTGTTTTTT	CASSPTRLAGLGTGELFF
TRBJ2-7	TRBV10-1	-	TRBD1	TGCGCCAGCAGTGAGTCGTGGCAGGGGGCCGAGCAGTACTTC	CASSESWQGAEQYF
TRBJ2-7	TRBV4-1	-	TRBD2	TGCGCCAGCAGCCATTATAGCGGGAACGGCTCCTACGAGCAGTACTTC	CASSHYSGNGSYEQYF
TRBJ2-6	TRBV28	-	-	TGTGCCAGCAGGGGGACTGTAAGCTCCGCCTCTGGGGCCAACGTCCTGACTTTC	CASRGTVSSASGANVLTF
TRBJ1-2	TRBV28	-	TRBD1	TGTGCCAGCAGTTCAATTACTCCAAACAGGGGCCTTAACTATGGCTACACCTTC	CASSSITPNRGLNYGYTF
TRBJ2-5	TRBV15	few	-	TGTGCCACCAGCAGAGATTTAAGCGTGCCCTTCGAAACCCAGTACTTC	CATSRDLSVPFETQYF
TRBJ1-5	TRBV7-9	once	-	TGTGCCACGGCGGGGGTCGGCCAGCCCCAGCATTTT	CATAGVGQPQHF
TRBJ2-5	TRBV2	-	TRBD2	TGTGCCAGCAGTGGGACCCCACCTCTAGCGGGAGGGCCTCAAGAGACCCAGTACTTC	CASSGTPPLAGGPQETQYF
TRBJ2-2	TRBV19	-	TRBD1	TGTGCCAGTAGTGCCTCAGGGGGTACCGGGGAGCTGTTTTTT	CASSASGGTGELFF
TRBJ2-7	TRBV5-4	-	-	TGTGCCAGCAGCTTGGCCATTGGCAGGTCAGTCTACGAGCAGTACTTC	CASSLAIGRSVYEQYF
TRBJ2-7	TRBV30	-	TRBD2	TGTGCCTGGAGTGTTGGGAGGGCCCTCTACGAGCAGTACTTC	CAWSVGRALYEQYF
TRBJ2-7	TRBV28	-	TRBD2	TGTGCCAGCAGAGACCCGGGACTAGCGGAAATCTACGAGCAGTACTTC	CASRDPGLAEIYEQYF
TRBJ2-1	TRBV6-5	few	TRBD2	TGTGCCAGCAGTTCGGGACTAGCGGAGAATGAGCAGTTCTTC	CASSSGLAENEQFF
TRBJ2-1	TRBV4-3	few	TRBD2	TGCGCCAGCAGCCAAGATAAGGCTAGCGGGAGAGGACCCTACAATGAGCAGTTCTTC	CASSQDKASGRGPYNEQFF
TRBJ2-1	TRBV5-4	-	TRBD2	TGTGCCAGCAGCCCAGGACCAGCGGGAGCAGGGAATGAGCAGTTCTTC	CASSPGPAGAGNEQFF
TRBJ2-1	TRBV19	-	TRBD1	TGTGCCAGTAGTATTGGGACAGGGGAGAACAATGAGCAGTTCTTC	CASSIGTGENNEQFF
TRBJ2-5	TRBV5-1	-	-	TGCGCCAGCAGCTCGCCCTCGACTAGTCAAGAGACCCAGTACTTC	CASSSPSTSQETQYF
TRBJ2-7	TRBV30	-	TRBD1	TGTGCCTGGAGTGTACCGCCAGGACAGGGCCCTCACTTAACCTACGAGCAGTACTTC	CAWSVPPGQGPHLTYEQYF
TRBJ1-4	TRBV11-2	-	-	TGTGCCAGCAGCTTAGCTACAGGGAGAGGGGAAAAACTGTTTTTT	CASSLATGRGEKLFF
TRBJ2-1	TRBV14	-	-	TGTGCCAGCAGCCAAGTGAGCGGGTTAAGCTCCTACAATGAGCAGTTCTTC	CASSQVSGLSSYNEQFF
TRBJ2-7	TRBV29-1	-	TRBD1	TGCAGCGTTGAAAGTGGGACAGGGAGGAGGGGGCAGTACTTC	CSVESGTGRRGQYF
TRBJ2-7	TRBV4-2	few	TRBD2	TGTGCCAGCAGCCGATACGCGATTGACAGCGGGGTTTCCTACGAGCAGTACTTC	CASSRYAIDSGVSYEQYF
TRBJ2-1	TRBV9	-	-	TGTGCCAGCAGCGTAGCCGGGTTACTGGGGGCCAATGAGCAGTTCTTC	CASSVAGLLGANEQFF
TRBJ2-1	TRBV27	-	TRBD2	TGTGCCAGCAGTCCAAAGACTAGCGGGAGGAGCAATGAGCAGTTCTTC	CASSPKTSGRSNEQFF
TRBJ2-1	TRBV5-1	-	TRBD1	TGCGCCAGCAGCATCGGACAGGGTCTCGGGCATGAGCAGTTCTTC	CASSIGQGLGHEQFF
TRBJ1-2	TRBV2	-	-	TGTGCCAGCGGCACAGGGTCGGGCTACACCTTC	CASGTGSGYTF
TRBJ2-7	TRBV5-4	few	-	TGTGCCAGCAGCTTGGAACCAGGGGACGCCTACGAGCAGTACTTC	CASSLEPGDAYEQYF
TRBJ2-7	TRBV30	-	-	TGTGCCTGGAGTGTATCCCCTTCCGGAGGCACCTACGAGCAGTACTTC	CAWSVSPSGGTYEQYF
TRBJ1-2	TRBV29-1	once	-	TGCAGCGTGGTCAGACAGCAATTAAACTATGGCTACACCTTC	CSVVRQQLNYGYTF